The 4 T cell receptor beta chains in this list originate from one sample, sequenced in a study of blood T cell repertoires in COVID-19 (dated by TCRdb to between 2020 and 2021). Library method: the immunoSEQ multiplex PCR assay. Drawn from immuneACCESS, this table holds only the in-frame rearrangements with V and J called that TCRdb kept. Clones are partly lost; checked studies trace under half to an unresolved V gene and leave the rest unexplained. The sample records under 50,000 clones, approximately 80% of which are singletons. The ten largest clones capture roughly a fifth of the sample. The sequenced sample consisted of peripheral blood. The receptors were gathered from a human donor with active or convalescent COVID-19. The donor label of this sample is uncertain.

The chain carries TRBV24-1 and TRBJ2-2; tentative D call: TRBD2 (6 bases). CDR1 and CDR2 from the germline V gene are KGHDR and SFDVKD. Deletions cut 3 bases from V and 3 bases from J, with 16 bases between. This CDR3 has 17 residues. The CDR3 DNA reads TGTGCCACCAGTGATGGGAAGTTGCCGGGGGACACCGGGGAGCTGTTTTTT. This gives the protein CATSDGKLPGDTGELFF.

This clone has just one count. This CDR3 is CASSFDRVSTEAFF. In nucleotides, the CDR3 is TGCGCCAGCAGTTTTGACAGGGTCAGCACTGAAGCTTTCTTT. The chain recombines TRBV10-1 with TRBJ1-1; 7 nucleotides agree with TRBD1. The CDR3 runs 14 residues. Germline assignment: CDR1 WNHNN and CDR2 SYGVQD (reference sequence). V was clipped by 5 bases and J by 4 bases; unmatched bases: 7.

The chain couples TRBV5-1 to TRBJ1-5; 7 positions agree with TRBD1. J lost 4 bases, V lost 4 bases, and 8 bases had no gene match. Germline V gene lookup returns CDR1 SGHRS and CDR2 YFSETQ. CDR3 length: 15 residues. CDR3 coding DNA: TGCGCCAGCAGCCCCCAAGGGGGCCCTAATCAGCCCCAGCATTTT. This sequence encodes CASSPQGGPNQPQHF.

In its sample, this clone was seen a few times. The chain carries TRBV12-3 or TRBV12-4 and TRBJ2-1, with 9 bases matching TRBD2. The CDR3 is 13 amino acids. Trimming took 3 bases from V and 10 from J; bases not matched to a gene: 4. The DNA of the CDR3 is TGTGCCAGCAGTTTTGGGCTAGCGGGAGAGCAGTTCTTC. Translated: CASSFGLAGEQFF.